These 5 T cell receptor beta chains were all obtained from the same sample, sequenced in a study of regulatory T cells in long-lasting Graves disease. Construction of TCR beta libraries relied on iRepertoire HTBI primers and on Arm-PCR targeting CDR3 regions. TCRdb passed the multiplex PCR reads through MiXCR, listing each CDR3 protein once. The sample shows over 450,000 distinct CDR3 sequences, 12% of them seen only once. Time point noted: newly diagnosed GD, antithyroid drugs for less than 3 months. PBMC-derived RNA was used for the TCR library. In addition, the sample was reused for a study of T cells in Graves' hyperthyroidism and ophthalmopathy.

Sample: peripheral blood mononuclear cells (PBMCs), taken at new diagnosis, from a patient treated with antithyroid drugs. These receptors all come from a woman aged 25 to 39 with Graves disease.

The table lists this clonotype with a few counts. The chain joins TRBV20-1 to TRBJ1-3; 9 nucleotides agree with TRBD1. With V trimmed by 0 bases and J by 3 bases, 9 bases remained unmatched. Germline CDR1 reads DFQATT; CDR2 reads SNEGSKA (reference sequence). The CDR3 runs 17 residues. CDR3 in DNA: TGCAGTGCTAGAGATCCCGGACAGGGGTTTGGTGGAAACACCATATATTTT. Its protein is CSARDPGQGFGGNTIYF.

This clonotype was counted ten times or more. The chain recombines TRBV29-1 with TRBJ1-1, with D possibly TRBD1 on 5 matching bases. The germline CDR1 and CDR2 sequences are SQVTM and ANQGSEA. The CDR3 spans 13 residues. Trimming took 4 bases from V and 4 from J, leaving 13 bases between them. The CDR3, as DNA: TGCAGCGTTGTCGCCAGGGCGGGCACTGAAGCTTTCTTT. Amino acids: CSVVARAGTEAFF.

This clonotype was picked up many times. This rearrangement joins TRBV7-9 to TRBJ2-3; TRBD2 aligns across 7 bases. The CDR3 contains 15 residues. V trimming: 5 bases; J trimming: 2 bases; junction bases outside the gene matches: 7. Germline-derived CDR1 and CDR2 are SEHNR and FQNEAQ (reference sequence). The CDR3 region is CASSPGGVHTDTQYF. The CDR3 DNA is TGTGCCAGCAGCCCTGGGGGGGTTCACACAGATACGCAGTATTTT.

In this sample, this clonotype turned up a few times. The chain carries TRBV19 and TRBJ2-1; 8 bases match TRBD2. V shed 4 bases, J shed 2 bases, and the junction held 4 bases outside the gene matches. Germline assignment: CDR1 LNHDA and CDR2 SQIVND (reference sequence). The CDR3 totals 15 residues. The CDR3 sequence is CASSTPGGAYNEQFF. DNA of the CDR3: TGTGCCAGTAGTACCCCGGGGGGGGCCTACAATGAGCAGTTCTTC.

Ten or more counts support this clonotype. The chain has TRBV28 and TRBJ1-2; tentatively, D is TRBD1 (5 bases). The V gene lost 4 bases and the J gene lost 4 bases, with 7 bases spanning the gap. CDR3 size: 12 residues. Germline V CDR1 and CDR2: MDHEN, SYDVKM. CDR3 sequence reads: CASSSQGYGYTF. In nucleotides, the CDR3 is TGTGCCAGCAGTTCCCAGGGCTATGGCTACACCTTC.